What follows are 17 T cell receptor beta chains derived from one specimen sequenced in a study of beta chain features in type 1 diabetes. Reverse transcribing all isolated RNA meant expressed TCRB transcripts were sequenced. Measured with immunoSEQ multiplex PCR; TCRdb has only the in-frame clones, and not every one. The sample shows about 220,000 clones, around 9.9% of them seen only once. Sequencing input: central memory CD4+ T cells from blood. All receptors derive from a young man in good health.

This rearrangement joins TRBV29-1 to TRBJ1-1, with D tentatively TRBD1 (5 bases). Trimming removed 5 bases at V and 1 base at J, with 11 bases between. Germline CDR1 is SQVTM and CDR2 is ANQGSEA. There are 13 residues in the CDR3. Written as DNA, the CDR3 is TGCAGCGTTCCTGTCAGGGAGAACACTGAAGCTTTCTTT. Amino acid sequence: CSVPVRENTEAFF.

This clone was detected only a few times. The V and J genes are TRBV6-1 and TRBJ2-4, with 8 bases matching TRBD1. This CDR3 has 16 residues. From germline, CDR1 is MNHNS and CDR2 SASEGT. The V segment lost 3 bases and the J segment 8 bases; nucleotides outside the gene matches: 12. CDR3 loop: CASSDPRTGKGDIQYF. CDR3 bases: TGTGCCAGCAGTGACCCAAGGACAGGGAAGGGGGACATTCAGTACTTC.

This clone came up a few times. This may come from a read error, since a much larger clone is one base off. J is TRBJ2-1 and V is TRBV19, with D possibly matching TRBD2 (5 bases). The CDR3 consists of 13 residues. Trimming removed 7 bases from V and 0 bases from J, with 7 bases in between. CDR1 and CDR2 (germline): LNHDA, SQIVND (reference sequence). The CDR3 is CASTGSSYNEQFF. CDR3 DNA: TGTGCCAGTACGGGGAGCTCCTACAATGAGCAGTTCTTC.

V gene TRBV13 combines with J gene TRBJ2-5; TRBD2 is a possible D gene (5 bases). The CDR3 is made up of 13 amino acids. The germline CDR1 and CDR2 sequences are PRHDT and FYEKMQ (reference sequence). The V gene lost 5 bases and the J gene lost 5 bases, with 12 bases spanning the gap. CDR3 in DNA: TGTGCCAGCAGCCAAACTAGTTTTGAGACCCAGTACTTC. It codes for CASSQTSFETQYF.

The table lists this clone with many counts. This chain connects TRBV29-1 to TRBJ2-3; D is possibly TRBD2 (5 bases). The CDR3 length is 12 residues. With 4 bases removed from V and 4 bases from J, the gap between germline ends came to 9 bases. Germline values: CDR1 SQVTM, CDR2 ANQGSEA. CDR3: CSVAPRADTQYF. The CDR3 coding sequence is TGCAGCGTTGCCCCGCGGGCAGATACGCAGTATTTT.

V usage is TRBV2 and J usage is TRBJ2-3, with D perhaps assigned TRBD1 or TRBD2 (6 bases each). The V and J ends lost 6 bases and 5 bases respectively, with 21 bases between them. This CDR3 has 16 residues. CDR1 SNHLY and CDR2 FYNNEI come from the germline V gene. The CDR3 DNA follows: TGTGCCAGCAGCCCTCCAGGAGGGGGGCGCAAAGATACGCAGTATTTT. It codes for CASSPPGGGRKDTQYF.

This clone showed up many times. This chain uses TRBV10-3 with TRBJ2-1, with unresolved D. Trimming left V 0 bases short and J 6 bases short, with 9 bases between. Germline assignment: CDR1 ENHRY and CDR2 SYGVKD. This CDR3 region has 14 residues. The chain's CDR3 is CAISESGGSNEQFF. The DNA for the CDR3 is TGTGCCATCAGTGAGTCAGGCGGAAGCAATGAGCAGTTCTTC.

The CDR3 DNA sequence: TGTGCCTGGAGTCGGACTAGCGGGAGGGTCGGCGGGGAGCTGTTTTTT. Protein sequence: CAWSRTSGRVGGELFF. The chain carries TRBV30 and TRBJ2-2, with 15 bases identical to TRBD2. J gave up 7 bases and V 2 bases, and 5 bases lay outside the gene matches. The CDR3 extends over 16 amino acids. Germline V gives CDR1 GTSNPN, CDR2 SVGIG (reference sequence).

This clone was observed a few times. The CDR3 sequence: CASSQDPAGVKYF. In nucleotides, the CDR3 is TGTGCCAGCAGCCAAGACCCAGCGGGAGTTAAGTATTTT. The chain has TRBV14 and TRBJ2-3; 8 bases are shared with TRBD2. Germline V gene data show CDR1 as SGHDN and CDR2 as FVKESK. The CDR3 spans 13 residues. The V and J ends lost 0 bases and 13 bases, in that order; junction bases with no gene match: 6.

This clone has only a few counts. This chain links TRBV4-3 with TRBJ1-2; D is ambiguous. V was trimmed by 4 bases and J by 0 bases, leaving 9 bases between them. The CDR3 runs 14 residues. Germline V gives CDR1 LGHNA, CDR2 YSLEER. The CDR3 is CASSPRLANYGYTF. CDR3 bases: TGCGCCAGCAGCCCCCGGTTGGCTAACTATGGCTACACCTTC.

V usage is TRBV27 and J usage is TRBJ2-4; D might be TRBD2 (6 bases). Trimming took off 5 bases at V and 7 bases at J, with 15 bases between the two ends. Germline assignment: CDR1 MNHEY and CDR2 SMNVEV (reference sequence). This CDR3 comprises 14 residues. This CDR3 reads CASSPHGRWNIQYF. The DNA of the CDR3 is TGTGCCAGCAGTCCCCATGGGAGGTGGAACATTCAGTACTTC.

The V call is TRBV20-1, the J call TRBJ2-5; 9 nucleotides line up with TRBD2. The ends lost 5 bases at V and 13 bases at J; junction bases unmatched: 8. The CDR3 is 11 amino acids. Germline V CDR1 and CDR2: DFQATT, SNEGSKA (reference sequence). The CDR3: CSAPAGTSRYF. CDR3 nucleotide sequence: TGCAGTGCTCCTGCCGGGACTAGCCGGTACTTC.

The chain uses TRBV7-2 and TRBJ2-1; 15 positions agree with TRBD2. Germline V gene data show CDR1 as SGHTA and CDR2 as FQGNSA. The V and J ends lost 0 bases and 7 bases, in that order; junction bases with no gene match: 4. There are 17 residues in the CDR3. As DNA, the CDR3 is TGTGCCAGCAGCTTAGCGCTGGGACTAGCGGGAGGAAATGAGCAGTTCTTC. This translates into CASSLALGLAGGNEQFF. The complete variable domain, with remaining parts taken from reference TRBV7-2 and TRBJ2-1, reads GAGVSQSPSNKVTEKGKDVELRCDPISGHTALYWYRQSLGQGLEFLIYFQGNSAPDKSGLPSDRFSAERTGGSVSTLTIQRTQQEDSAVYLCASSLALGLAGGNEQFFGPGTRLTVL.

This clone was observed a few times. The rearrangement joins TRBV18 to TRBJ1-5; no definite D call. The germline V gene encodes CDR1 KGHSH and CDR2 LQKENI. V was trimmed by 2 bases and J by 4 bases, leaving 6 bases between them. The CDR3 is 13 amino acids. CDR3 region: CASSPGLNQPQHF. The CDR3, as DNA: TGTGCCAGCTCACCAGGCCTTAATCAGCCCCAGCATTTT. The variable domain in full, with the rest retrieved from reference TRBV18 and TRBJ1-5, is NAGVMQNPRHLVRRRGQEARLRCSPMKGHSHVYWYRQLPEEGLKFMVYLQKENIIDESGMPKERFSAEFPKEGPSILRIQQVVRGDSAAYFCASSPGLNQPQHFGDGTRLSIL.

This clone was counted a few times. The V call is TRBV4-1, the J call TRBJ2-4; TRBD1 or TRBD2 may be the D gene (5 bases each). Germline values: CDR1 MGHRA, CDR2 YSYEKL. With 4 bases removed from V and 0 bases from J, the gap between germline ends came to 19 bases. There are 18 residues in the CDR3. In nucleotides, the CDR3 is TGCGCCAGCAGCCGAGCACATACGGGGCAAGAAGCCAAAAACATTCAGTACTTC. Protein sequence: CASSRAHTGQEAKNIQYF.

This clone was detected a few times. This chain uses TRBV30 with TRBJ2-7; possible D gene TRBD2, 5 bases. The CDR3 totals 14 residues. Germline V gene lookup returns CDR1 GTSNPN and CDR2 SVGIG (reference sequence). Trimming removed 1 base from V and 2 bases from J, with 12 bases in between. The CDR3 region is CAWSGLAVTYEQYF. Written as DNA, the CDR3 is TGTGCCTGGAGTGGGCTAGCAGTTACCTACGAGCAGTACTTC.

A few counts support this clone. The chain joins TRBV7-2 to TRBJ2-7; the D gene is possibly TRBD2 (6 bases). This CDR3 has 14 residues. V was pared by 10 bases and J by 0 bases, with 16 bases between. Germline V CDR1 and CDR2: SGHTA, FQGNSA. The CDR3 loop reads CATTPGTASYEQYF. The DNA of the CDR3 is TGTGCCACTACCCCAGGGACTGCCTCCTACGAGCAGTACTTC.